The present entry profiles one TCR beta chain with its context. How the authors handled the data: Researchers report that nucleated cell counts were estimated from reference gene primer amplification. Data came from immunoSEQ multiplex PCR; TCRdb stores just in-frame clones and leaves some out. D and trimming were read from the DNA, whereas the V and J calls and clone size are those reported in that table. The profile shows approximately 180,000 clones, about 84% of them singletons. The data were taken from a study of blood T cell repertoires in COVID-19. Study-level information: The analysed material was cDNA or gDNA that came from T cells, B-cell-depleted T cells, or PBMCs.

Per the germline V gene, CDR1 is ENHRY and CDR2 is SYGVKD. The CDR3 sequence is 14 residues long. The trim removed 2 bases at V and 5 bases at J, leaving 4 bases unmatched. Sequencing used peripheral blood. The receptor was derived from a person aged 65 to 79 with COVID-19, enrolled during active disease. V and J are TRBV10-3 and TRBJ1-2; 8 bases are a match to TRBD1. The CDR3 nucleotides read TGTGCCATCAGTGAGGCGGGGACAGGTTATGGCTACACCTTC. It specifies CAISEAGTGYGYTF.